This T cell receptor (beta chain) was identified in a study of blood T cell repertoires in COVID-19. The overall study: The United States, Italy and Spain were the sources of the acute and convalescent COVID-19 samples. T cells, B-cell-depleted T cells, or PBMCs provided the cDNA or gDNA that served as material.

Per the authors' pipeline: Amplification of reference gene primers provided the estimated nucleated cell counts. Data came from immunoSEQ multiplex PCR; TCRdb stores just in-frame clones and leaves some out. D and trimming come from the DNA, and the V and J calls and clone size come from that table. The table has about 100,000 clones, roughly 91% seen once. The junction had 6 bases not matched to a gene; V was cut back by 0 bases and J by 2 bases. The V gene's germline CDR1 is SGHTA and CDR2 FQGTGA. The CDR3 is 17 amino acids. The V gene is TRBV7-3, the J gene TRBJ2-3; 9 nucleotides agree with TRBD1. This sequence was found in a human donor in a cohort sampled during active COVID-19. The specimen sequenced was peripheral blood. This CDR3 is CASSLTKGQGLTDTQYF. Written as DNA, the CDR3 is TGTGCCAGCAGCTTAACAAAGGGACAGGGCCTCACAGATACGCAGTATTTT.